Sequencing of this T cell receptor (beta chain) was carried out in a study of identical twins. Findings and limits, study-wide: Conclusions came from cross-sectional statistical analysis, not from following the same donors. The study found weaker excess twin sharing in beta out-of-frame sequences. A lower insertion count was a feature of abundant cord blood beta clonotypes, with no such feature in memory repertoires.

This clonotype appeared a few times. Its cognate antigen is unknown. cDNA molecules carried unique molecular identifiers, and template switching added a universal primer site. TCRdb processed the 5' RACE reads anew with MiXCR; each CDR3 protein has one entry. This sample has about 530,000 distinct CDR3 sequences, with about a fifth found just once. The CDR3 extends over 14 amino acids. Trimming removed 1 base from V and 3 bases from J, with 7 bases in between. Germline CDR1 is SGHDN and CDR2 is FVKESK. The data were also submitted as part of a second study, on yellow fever vaccine responses in identical twins.

The receptor's source is a woman aged 18-29 years in good health. V is TRBV14 and J is TRBJ2-4; D remains ambiguous. The source material was CD4+ T cells sorted from blood. In DNA, the CDR3 is TGTGCCAGCAGCCAAGTCGTGGGCAAAAACATTCAGTACTTC. This sequence encodes CASSQVVGKNIQYF.